The clone carrying this TCR beta chain was detected a few times. Antigen: not known. This sample is part of a study of vaccination and CD4 T cells after COVID-19. The Oncomine TCR Beta short-read assay was what sequenced the DNA obtained from cultured CD4+ T cells. MiXCR, run by TCRdb on the PCR reads, gives a single entry per CDR3 protein. The sample holds fewer than 15,000 distinct CDR3 sequences, 25% to 35% seen once. Treatment of the sample: roughly 10-day PBMC culture with coronavirus spike peptide pools or control peptides (ViraFEST assay). The dates of positive PCR tests extended from March through December 2020 and came before the US Alpha, Beta and Delta variants. The V gene lost 1 base and the J gene lost 3 bases, with 13 bases spanning the gap. CDR3 length equals 16 residues. Per the germline V gene, CDR1 is MNHNS and CDR2 is SASEGT.

The material sequenced was CD4+ T cells from blood, cultured in vitro, taken after SARS-CoV-2 vaccination. The receptor's source is a human donor who had recovered from COVID-19. This chain links TRBV6-1 with TRBJ2-1, with D possibly being TRBD1 or TRBD2 (5 bases each). The CDR3 reads CASSEGAGRGYNEQFF. The CDR3 coding sequence is TGTGCCAGCAGTGAAGGGGCGGGTAGGGGCTACAATGAGCAGTTCTTC.